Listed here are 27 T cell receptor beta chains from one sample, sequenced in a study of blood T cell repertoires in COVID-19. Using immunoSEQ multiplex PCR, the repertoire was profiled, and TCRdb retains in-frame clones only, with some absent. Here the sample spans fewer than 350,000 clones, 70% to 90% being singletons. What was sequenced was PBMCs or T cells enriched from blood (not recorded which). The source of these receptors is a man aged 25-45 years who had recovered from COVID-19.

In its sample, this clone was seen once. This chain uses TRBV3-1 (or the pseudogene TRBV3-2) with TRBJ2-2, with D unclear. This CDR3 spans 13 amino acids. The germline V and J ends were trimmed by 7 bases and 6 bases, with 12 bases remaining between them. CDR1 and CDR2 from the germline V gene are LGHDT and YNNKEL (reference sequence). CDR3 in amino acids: CASTFNLAGELFF. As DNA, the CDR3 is TGTGCCAGCACCTTCAACTTGGCCGGGGAGCTGTTTTTT.

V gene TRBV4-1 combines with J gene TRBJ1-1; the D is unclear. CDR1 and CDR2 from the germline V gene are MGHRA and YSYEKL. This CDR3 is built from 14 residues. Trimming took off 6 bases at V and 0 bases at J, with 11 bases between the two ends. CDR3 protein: CASSTTPLNTEAFF. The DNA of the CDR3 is TGCGCCAGCAGTACAACACCCCTGAACACTGAAGCTTTCTTT.

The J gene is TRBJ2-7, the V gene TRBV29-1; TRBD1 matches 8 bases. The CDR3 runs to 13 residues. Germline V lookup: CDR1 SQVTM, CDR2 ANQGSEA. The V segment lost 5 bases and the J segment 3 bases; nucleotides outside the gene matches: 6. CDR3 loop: CSVRTGQGYEQYF. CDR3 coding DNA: TGCAGCGTTAGGACAGGGCAAGGCTACGAGCAGTACTTC.

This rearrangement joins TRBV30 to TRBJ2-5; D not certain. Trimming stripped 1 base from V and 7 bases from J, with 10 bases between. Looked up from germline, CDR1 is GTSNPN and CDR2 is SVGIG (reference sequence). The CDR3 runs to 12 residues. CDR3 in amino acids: CAWSAPTVTQYF. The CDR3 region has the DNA TGTGCCTGGAGTGCTCCTACCGTGACCCAGTACTTC.

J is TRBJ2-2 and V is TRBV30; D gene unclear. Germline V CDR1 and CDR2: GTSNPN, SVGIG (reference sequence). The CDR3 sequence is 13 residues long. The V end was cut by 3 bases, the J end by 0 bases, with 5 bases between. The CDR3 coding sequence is TGTGCCTGGAGGCAGGCGAACACCGGGGAGCTGTTTTTT. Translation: CAWRQANTGELFF.

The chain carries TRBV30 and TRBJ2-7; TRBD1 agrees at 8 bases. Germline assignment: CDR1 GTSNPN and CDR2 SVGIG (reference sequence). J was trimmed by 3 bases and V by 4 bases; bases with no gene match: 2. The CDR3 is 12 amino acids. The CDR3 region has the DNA TGTGCCTGGACAGGGGGCGGCTACGAGCAGTACTTC. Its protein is CAWTGGGYEQYF.

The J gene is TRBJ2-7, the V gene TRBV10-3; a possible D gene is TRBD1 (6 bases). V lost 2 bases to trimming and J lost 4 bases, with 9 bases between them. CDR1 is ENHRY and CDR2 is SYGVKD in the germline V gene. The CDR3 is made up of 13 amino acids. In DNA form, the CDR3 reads TGTGCCATCAGTGAGCCGGGACATTACGAGCAGTACTTC. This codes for CAISEPGHYEQYF.

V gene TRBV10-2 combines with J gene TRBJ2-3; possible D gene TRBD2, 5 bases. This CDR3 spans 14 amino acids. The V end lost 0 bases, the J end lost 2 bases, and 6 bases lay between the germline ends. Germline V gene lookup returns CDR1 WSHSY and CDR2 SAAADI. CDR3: CASSESGDTDTQYF. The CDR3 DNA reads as TGCGCCAGCAGTGAGTCGGGAGACACAGATACGCAGTATTTT.

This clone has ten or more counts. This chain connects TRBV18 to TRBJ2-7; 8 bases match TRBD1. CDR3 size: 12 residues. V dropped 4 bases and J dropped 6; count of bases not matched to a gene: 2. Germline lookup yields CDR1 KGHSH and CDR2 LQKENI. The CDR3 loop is CASSLGQGEQYF. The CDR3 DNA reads TGTGCCAGCTCACTCGGACAGGGCGAGCAGTACTTC.

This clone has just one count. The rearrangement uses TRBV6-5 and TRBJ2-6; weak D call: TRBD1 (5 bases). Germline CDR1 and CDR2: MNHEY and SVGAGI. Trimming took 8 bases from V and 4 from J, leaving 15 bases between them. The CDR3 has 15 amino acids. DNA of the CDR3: TGTGCCAGCGAATCAGGGATTTCAGGGGCCAACGTCCTGACTTTC. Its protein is CASESGISGANVLTF.

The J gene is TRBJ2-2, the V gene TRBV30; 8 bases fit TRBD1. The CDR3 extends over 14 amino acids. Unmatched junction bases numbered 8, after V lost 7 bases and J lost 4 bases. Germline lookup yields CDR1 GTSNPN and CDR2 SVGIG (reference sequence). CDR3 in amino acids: CASRKGQGTGELFF. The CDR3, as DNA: TGTGCCTCACGGAAAGGACAGGGCACCGGGGAGCTGTTTTTT. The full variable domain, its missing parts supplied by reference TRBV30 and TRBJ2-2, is SQTIHQWPATLVQPVGSPLSLECTVEGTSNPNLYWYRQAAGRGLQLLFYSVGIGQISSEVPQNLSASRPQDRQFILSSKKLLLSDSGFYLCASRKGQGTGELFFGEGSRLTVL.

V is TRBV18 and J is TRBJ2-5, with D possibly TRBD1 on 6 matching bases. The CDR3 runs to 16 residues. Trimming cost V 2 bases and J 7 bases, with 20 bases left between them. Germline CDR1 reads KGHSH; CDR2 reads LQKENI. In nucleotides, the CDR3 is TGTGCCAGCTCACCAGGAAGGTCAGGGGTGGGACGGACCCAGTACTTC. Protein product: CASSPGRSGVGRTQYF.

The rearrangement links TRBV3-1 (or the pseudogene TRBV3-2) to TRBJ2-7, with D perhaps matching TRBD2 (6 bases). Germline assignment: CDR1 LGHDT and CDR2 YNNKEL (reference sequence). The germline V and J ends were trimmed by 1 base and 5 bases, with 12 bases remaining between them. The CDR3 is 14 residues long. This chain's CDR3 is CASSQVGGTHEQYF. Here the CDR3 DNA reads TGTGCCAGCAGCCAAGTCGGAGGGACGCACGAGCAGTACTTC.

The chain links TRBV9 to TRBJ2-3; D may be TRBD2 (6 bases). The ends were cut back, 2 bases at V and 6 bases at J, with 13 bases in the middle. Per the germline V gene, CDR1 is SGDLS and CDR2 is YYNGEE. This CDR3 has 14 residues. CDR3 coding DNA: TGTGCCAGCAGCGTTTCTGGAGGGGAGGATACGCAGTATTTT. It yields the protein CASSVSGGEDTQYF.

The CDR3 sequence: CATEAGTDTQYF. The CDR3 bases are TGTGCCACCGAAGCGGGGACAGATACGCAGTATTTT. The genes are TRBV6-5 and TRBJ2-3; 7 nucleotides line up with TRBD2. The CDR3 extends over 12 amino acids. V was pared by 10 bases and J by 3 bases, with 4 bases of the junction left unmatched. The V gene's germline CDR1 is MNHEY and CDR2 SVGAGI.

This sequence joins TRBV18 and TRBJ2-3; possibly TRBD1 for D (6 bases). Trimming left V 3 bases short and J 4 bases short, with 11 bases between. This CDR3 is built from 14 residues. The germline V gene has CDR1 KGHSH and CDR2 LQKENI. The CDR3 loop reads CASSPGSGADTQYF. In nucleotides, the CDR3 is TGTGCCAGCTCACCCGGGTCAGGGGCAGATACGCAGTATTTT.

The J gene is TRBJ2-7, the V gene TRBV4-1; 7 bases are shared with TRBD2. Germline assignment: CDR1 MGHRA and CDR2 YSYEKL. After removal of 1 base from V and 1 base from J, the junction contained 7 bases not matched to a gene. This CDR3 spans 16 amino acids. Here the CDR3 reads CASSQASLGGSYEQYF. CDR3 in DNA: TGCGCCAGCAGCCAAGCGTCCCTCGGGGGGTCCTACGAGCAGTACTTC.

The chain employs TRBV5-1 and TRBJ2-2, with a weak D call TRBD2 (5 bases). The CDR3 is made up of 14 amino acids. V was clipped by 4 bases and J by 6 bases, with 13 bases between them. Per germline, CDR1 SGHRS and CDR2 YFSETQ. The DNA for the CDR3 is TGCGCCAGCAGCGTTACAACTAGTTCCGGGGAGCTGTTTTTT. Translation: CASSVTTSSGELFF.

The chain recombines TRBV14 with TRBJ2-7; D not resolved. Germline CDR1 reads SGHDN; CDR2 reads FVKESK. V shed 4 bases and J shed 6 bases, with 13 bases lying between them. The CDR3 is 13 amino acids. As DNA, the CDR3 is TGTGCCAGCAGCCTTCCGCGCTCACGCGAGCAGTACTTC. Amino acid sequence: CASSLPRSREQYF.

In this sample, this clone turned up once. In nucleotides, the CDR3 is TGTGCCTGGACTTATAAGGACACCCGATATGGCTACACCTTC. Encoded protein: CAWTYKDTRYGYTF. The rearrangement links TRBV30 to TRBJ1-2; possibly TRBD1 for D (5 bases). Germline CDR1 and CDR2: GTSNPN and SVGIG (reference sequence). This CDR3 has 14 residues. Trimming removed 4 bases at V and 5 bases at J, with 17 bases between.

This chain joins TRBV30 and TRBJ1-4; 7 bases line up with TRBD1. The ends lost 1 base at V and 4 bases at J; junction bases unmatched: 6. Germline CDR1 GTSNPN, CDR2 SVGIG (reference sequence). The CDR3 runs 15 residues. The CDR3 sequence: CAWSGMTGNNEKLFF. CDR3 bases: TGTGCCTGGAGTGGGATGACAGGGAATAATGAAAAACTGTTTTTT.

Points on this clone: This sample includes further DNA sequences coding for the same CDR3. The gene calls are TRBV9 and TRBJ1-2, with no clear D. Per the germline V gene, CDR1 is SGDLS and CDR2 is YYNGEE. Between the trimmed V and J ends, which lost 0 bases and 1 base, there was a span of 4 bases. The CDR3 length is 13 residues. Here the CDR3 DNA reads TGTGCCAGCAGCGTAGCCGGTAACTATGGCTACACCTTC. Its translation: CASSVAGNYGYTF.

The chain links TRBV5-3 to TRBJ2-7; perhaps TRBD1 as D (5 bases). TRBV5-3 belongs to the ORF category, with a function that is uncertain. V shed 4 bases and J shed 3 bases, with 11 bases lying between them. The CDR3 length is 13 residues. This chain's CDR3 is CARSRGFSYEQYF. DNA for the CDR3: TGTGCCAGAAGCAGGGGATTCAGCTACGAGCAGTACTTC.

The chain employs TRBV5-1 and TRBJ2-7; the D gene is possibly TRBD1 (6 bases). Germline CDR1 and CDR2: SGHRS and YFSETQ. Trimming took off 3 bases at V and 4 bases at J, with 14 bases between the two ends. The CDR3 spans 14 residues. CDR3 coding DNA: TGCGCCAGCAGCTGGAACAGGGATACTTACGAGCAGTACTTC. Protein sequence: CASSWNRDTYEQYF.

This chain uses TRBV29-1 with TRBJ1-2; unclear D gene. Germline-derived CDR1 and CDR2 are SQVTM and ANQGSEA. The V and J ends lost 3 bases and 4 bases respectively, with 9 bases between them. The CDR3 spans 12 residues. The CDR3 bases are TGCAGCGTTGACTCGGCTAGCTATGGCTACACCTTC. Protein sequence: CSVDSASYGYTF. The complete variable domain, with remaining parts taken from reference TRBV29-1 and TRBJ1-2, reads SAVISQKPSRDICQRGTSLTIQCQVDSQVTMMFWYRQQPGQSLTLIATANQGSEATYESGFVIDKFPISRPNLTFSTLTVSNMSPEDSSIYLCSVDSASYGYTFGSGTRLTVV.

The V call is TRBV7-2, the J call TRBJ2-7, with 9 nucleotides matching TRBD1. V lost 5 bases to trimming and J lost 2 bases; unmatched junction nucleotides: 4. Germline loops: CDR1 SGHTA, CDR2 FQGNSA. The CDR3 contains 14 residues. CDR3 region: CASSPRQGAYEQYF. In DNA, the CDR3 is TGTGCCAGCAGCCCGAGACAGGGGGCCTACGAGCAGTACTTC. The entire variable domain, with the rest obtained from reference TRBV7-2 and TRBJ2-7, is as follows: GAGVSQSPSNKVTEKGKDVELRCDPISGHTALYWYRQSLGQGLEFLIYFQGNSAPDKSGLPSDRFSAERTGGSVSTLTIQRTQQEDSAVYLCASSPRQGAYEQYFGPGTRLTVT.

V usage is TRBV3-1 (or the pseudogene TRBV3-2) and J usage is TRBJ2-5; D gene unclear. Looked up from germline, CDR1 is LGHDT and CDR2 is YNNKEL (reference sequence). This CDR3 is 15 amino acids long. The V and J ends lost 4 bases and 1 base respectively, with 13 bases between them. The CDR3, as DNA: TGTGCCAGCAGCCCCCGTGAGGCGGCCCAAGAGACCCAGTACTTC. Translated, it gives CASSPREAAQETQYF.